Listed below are T cell receptor beta chains from one sample, sequenced in a study of post-analysis software for immune sequencing data. TCRdb used MiXCR to reprocess the PCR reads, holding one entry per CDR3 protein. The sample carries about 460,000 distinct CDR3 sequences, approximately 45% recorded once. Sequencing used blood. The receptor set was obtained from a girl between 5 and 17 years old with multiple sclerosis. Both conserved end residues are part of each CDR3. A D gene is named only where the DNA matches it firmly. The size entry is marked missing in some rows and otherwise reads once, few, many or a size class.

>-|-|TRBJ1-1|TRBV20-1
TGCAGTGCCGAAGACAGGAACACTGAAGCTTTCTTT
CSAEDRNTEAFF
>-|-|TRBJ2-3|TRBV6-5
TGTGCCAGCAGTTACCCAGGGGCACATACGCAGTATTTT
CASSYPGAHTQYF
>-|-|TRBJ2-5|TRBV20-1
TGCAGTGCTACGGGGCGGGACGCGCAAGAGACCCAGAACTTC
CSATGRDAQETQNF
>few|-|TRBJ1-5|TRBV6-6
TGTGCCAGCAGCCCGATTGAGGCGGGTCAGCCCCAGCATTTT
CASSPIEAGQPQHF
>-|-|TRBJ2-1|TRBV3-1
TGTGCCAGCAGAAACAGGGAGGGATCCTACAATGAGCAGTTCTTC
CASRNREGSYNEQFF
>few|TRBD2|TRBJ2-1|TRBV15
TGTGCCACCAAGATCTCGGGGACTAGCGGGAGTGTTGGGTCCTACAATGGGCAGTTCTTC
CATKISGTSGSVGSYNGQFF
>many|TRBD2|TRBJ2-3|TRBV5-1
TGCGCCAGCAGCTTGAGGGTAGCGGGAGATGTAGATACGCAGTATTTT
CASSLRVAGDVDTQYF
>-|-|TRBJ2-3|TRBV3-1
TGTGCCAGCAGCCTCATGTCCGTGGATACGCAGTATTTT
CASSLMSVDTQYF
>-|-|TRBJ2-3|TRBV27
TGTGCCACCTCACTCGTCCCTCCTATCACAGATACGCAGTATTTT
CATSLVPPITDTQYF
>-|TRBD2|TRBJ2-1|TRBV5-1
TGCGCCAGCAGCTTGGTCGCGGGGGATGGAGGTGAGCAGTTCTTC
CASSLVAGDGGEQFF
>few|-|TRBJ2-7|TRBV28
TGTGCCAGCAGTTTCCCCGGACACTACTACGAGCAGTACTTC
CASSFPGHYYEQYF
>-|TRBD1|TRBJ1-2|TRBV30
TGTGCCTGGACACCCGGGACAGGGGGCGGTGGCTACACCTTC
CAWTPGTGGGGYTF
>-|-|TRBJ2-7|TRBV6-6
TGTGCCAGCAGTAAAGTGGGTGAGCAGTACTTC
CASSKVGEQYF
>-|-|TRBJ1-2|TRBV20-1
TGCAGTGCTGTCTCGGGGGGCTATGGCTACACCTTC
CSAVSGGYGYTF
>-|-|TRBJ2-7|TRBV12-3/TRBV12-4
TGTGCCAGCAGTTTCAGGACGGTGGGGTACGAGCAGTACTTC
CASSFRTVGYEQYF
>-|TRBD2|TRBJ2-5|TRBV7-9
TGTGCCAGCAGCAAAAGCGGGAGTGGAGAGACCCAGTACTTC
CASSKSGSGETQYF